The 20 T cell receptor beta chains below all came from one sample that was sequenced in a study of Ad26.COV2.S vaccination and SARS-CoV-2 variants. Treatment: approximately 18 received Ad26.COV2.S at low or high dose, single or two shots; roughly five received placebo; per-sample allocation not given. All samples were drawn on day 63, counting from the first vaccine or placebo injection. Measured with immunoSEQ multiplex PCR; TCRdb has only the in-frame clones, and not every one. The sample has hundreds of thousands of clones; roughly 90% are singletons. Specimen: peripheral blood, collected in a trial of Ad26.COV2.S vaccine versus placebo. The receptors derive from a person between 18 and 59 years old who received the Ad26.COV2.S COVID-19 vaccine or a placebo.

The chain is built from TRBV4-3 and TRBJ2-7; D not resolved. The V end was cut by 0 bases, the J end by 2 bases, with 8 bases between. The germline V gene has CDR1 LGHNA and CDR2 YSLEER. The CDR3 runs 14 residues. The CDR3 region has the DNA TGCGCCAGCAGCCAAGATTCGACAACCTACGAGCAGTACTTC. It encodes CASSQDSTTYEQYF.

The V gene is TRBV3-1 (or the pseudogene TRBV3-2), the J gene TRBJ2-3; D is ambiguous. Germline CDR1 is LGHDT and CDR2 is YNNKEL (reference sequence). The V gene lost 1 base and the J gene lost 8 bases, with 16 bases spanning the gap. CDR3 length equals 15 residues. The CDR3 DNA is TGTGCCAGCAGCCAAGGCACCGCGGCAGGTGGTACGCAGTATTTT. Translation: CASSQGTAAGGTQYF.

The J gene is TRBJ2-3, the V gene TRBV20-1; D not resolved. There are 13 residues in the CDR3. Trimming pared 3 bases from V and 2 bases from J, leaving 9 bases between. Per the germline V gene, CDR1 is DFQATT and CDR2 is SNEGSKA (reference sequence). The CDR3 DNA reads TGCAGTGCTAGTTTTCGCATCACAGATACGCAGTATTTT. It is translated as CSASFRITDTQYF.

The rearrangement links TRBV19 to TRBJ1-1; D might be TRBD1 (6 bases). This CDR3 region has 13 residues. Germline V gene lookup returns CDR1 LNHDA and CDR2 SQIVND (reference sequence). V lost 8 bases and J 2 bases, leaving 12 bases between the germline ends. The CDR3 nucleotides are TGTGCCAGTGGGGGACACCTTAACACTGAAGCTTTCTTT. It is translated as CASGGHLNTEAFF.

V and J are TRBV7-3 and TRBJ2-5; D is perhaps TRBD1 or TRBD2 (5 bases each). CDR1 SGHTA and CDR2 FQGTGA come from the germline V gene. CDR3 length equals 16 residues. Between the trimmed V and J ends, which lost 5 bases and 2 bases, there was a span of 18 bases. CDR3 protein: CASSPRGRQGQETQYF. In DNA, the CDR3 is TGTGCCAGCAGCCCTAGAGGGCGCCAGGGACAAGAGACCCAGTACTTC.

This clone was picked up one time. V is TRBV6-5 and J is TRBJ2-2, with 7 bases identical to TRBD1. The germline gives CDR1 MNHEY, CDR2 SVGAGI. This CDR3 contains 15 residues. Germline trimming cut 5 bases from V and 1 base from J; bases unmatched to any gene: 4. CDR3 in DNA: TGTGCCAGCAGTCCTAGACAGGGGAACACCGGGGAGCTGTTTTTT. Its protein is CASSPRQGNTGELFF.

V usage is TRBV27 and J usage is TRBJ2-1; D possibly corresponds to TRBD2 (6 bases). The CDR3 has 14 residues. V was pared by 4 bases and J by 6 bases, with 13 bases between. In germline, CDR1 is MNHEY, CDR2 SMNVEV (reference sequence). CDR3 sequence reads: CASSYQLAPNEQFF. Here the CDR3 DNA reads TGTGCCAGCAGTTACCAACTAGCCCCCAATGAGCAGTTCTTC.

This chain uses TRBV6-2 or TRBV6-3 with TRBJ2-7; D not resolved. Trimming pared 5 bases from V and 4 bases from J, leaving 15 bases between. Germline assignment: CDR1 MNHEY and CDR2 SVGEGT. The CDR3 sequence is 14 residues long. The CDR3 DNA reads as TGTGCCAGCAGTACAGACGCTGTGGGGTACGAGCAGTACTTC. It specifies CASSTDAVGYEQYF.

The V and J genes are TRBV7-3 and TRBJ2-2; no reliable D call. V was clipped by 2 bases and J by 8 bases, with 0 bases between them. The CDR3 length is 10 residues. CDR1 is SGHTA and CDR2 is FQGTGA in the germline V gene. The DNA for the CDR3 is TGTGCCAGCAGCTTAGGGGAGCTGTTTTTT. It specifies CASSLGELFF.

The chain has TRBV19 and TRBJ1-3; possibly TRBD1 for D (5 bases). The germline V gene has CDR1 LNHDA and CDR2 SQIVND (reference sequence). Trimming took off 1 base at V and 2 bases at J, with 15 bases between the two ends. The CDR3 consists of 17 residues. In DNA, the CDR3 is TGTGCCAGTAGTATAGCCGGTCGGGCAGGGACTGGAAACACCATATATTTT. Protein product: CASSIAGRAGTGNTIYF.

The gene calls are TRBV5-1 and TRBJ2-1; TRBD2 matches at 10 bases. This CDR3 spans 16 amino acids. J was trimmed by 5 bases and V by 7 bases; bases with no gene match: 12. CDR1 and CDR2 from the germline V gene are SGHRS and YFSETQ. This CDR3 is CASSLPLAGVDNEQFF. CDR3 sequence (DNA): TGCGCCAGCTCGCTCCCCCTAGCGGGGGTCGACAATGAGCAGTTCTTC.

The chain recombines TRBV15 with TRBJ2-6; possible D gene TRBD1, 5 bases. V lost 1 base and J lost 0, with 16 bases in between. Germline CDR1 and CDR2: LNHNV and YYDKDF (reference sequence). This CDR3 has 19 residues. The DNA for the CDR3 is TGTGCCACCAGCAGAGGGGGCAGCTCCCTGATCTCTGGGGCCAACGTCCTGACTTTC. Translating gives CATSRGGSSLISGANVLTF.

The rearrangement joins TRBV7-8 to TRBJ2-1; 16 bases align to TRBD2. The ends lost 5 bases at V and 7 bases at J; junction bases unmatched: 5. This CDR3 is 16 amino acids long. CDR1 and CDR2 from the germline V gene are SGHVS and FQNEAQ. In DNA, the CDR3 is TGTGCCAGCAGCGCGGGACTAGCGGGAGGGGAGAATGAGCAGTTCTTC. Amino acid sequence: CASSAGLAGGENEQFF.

The V gene is TRBV7-8, the J gene TRBJ2-2, with 7 bases aligning to TRBD1. Germline assignment: CDR1 SGHVS and CDR2 FQNEAQ. V shed 2 bases, J shed 5 bases, and the junction held 8 bases outside the gene matches. The CDR3 covers 16 residues. The CDR3 loop reads CASSLLARGYTGELFF. In DNA, the CDR3 is TGTGCCAGCAGCTTATTGGCCAGGGGGTATACCGGGGAGCTGTTTTTT.

The J gene is TRBJ2-7, the V gene TRBV5-4, with D unresolved. Per germline, CDR1 SGHNT and CDR2 YYREEE (reference sequence). The CDR3 extends over 15 amino acids. Trimming pared 3 bases from V and 0 bases from J, leaving 13 bases between. The CDR3 DNA reads TGTGCCAGCAGCTCTAGAGGTCGGAGCTCCTACGAGCAGTACTTC. The encoded protein is CASSSRGRSSYEQYF.

Comments on this clone: The sample holds other DNA sequences that translate to the same CDR3. J is TRBJ1-5 and V is TRBV19; no reliable D call. CDR3 length equals 14 residues. Germline CDR1 is LNHDA and CDR2 is SQIVND (reference sequence). V lost 1 base and J lost 0, with 4 bases in between. For the CDR3, the DNA is TGTGCCAGTAGTATAGGGTATAGCAATCAGCCCCAGCATTTT. Its protein product is CASSIGYSNQPQHF.

This chain connects TRBV9 to TRBJ1-4, with D uncertain. The V gene's germline CDR1 is SGDLS and CDR2 YYNGEE. There are 14 residues in the CDR3. Trimming pared 3 bases from V and 4 bases from J, leaving 10 bases between. This CDR3 reads CASSDEVGNEKLFF. In DNA form, the CDR3 reads TGTGCCAGCAGCGACGAGGTTGGTAATGAAAAACTGTTTTTT. The whole variable domain, remainder taken from reference TRBV9 and TRBJ1-4, is DSGVTQTPKHLITATGQRVTLRCSPRSGDLSVYWYQQSLDQGLQFLIQYYNGEERAKGNILERFSAQQFPDLHSELNLSSLELGDSALYFCASSDEVGNEKLFFGSGTQLSVL.

The V gene is TRBV7-9, the J gene TRBJ2-1, with D unresolved. The CDR3 spans 14 residues. Trimming stripped 0 bases from V and 10 bases from J, with 13 bases between. Germline loops: CDR1 SEHNR, CDR2 FQNEAQ (reference sequence). The CDR3 region is CASSLALGRDEQFF. The DNA of the CDR3 is TGTGCCAGCAGCTTAGCGCTAGGCAGAGACGAGCAGTTCTTC.

About this clone itself: The same CDR3 can be traced to other DNA sequences in this sample. V gene TRBV6-5 combines with J gene TRBJ2-1; D is possibly TRBD2 (6 bases). Germline values: CDR1 MNHEY, CDR2 SVGAGI. V shed 2 bases and J shed 1 base, with 6 bases lying between them. The CDR3 sequence is 14 residues long. CDR3 region: CASSYGGSYNEQFF. For the CDR3, the DNA is TGTGCCAGCAGTTACGGGGGGTCCTACAATGAGCAGTTCTTC.

This rearrangement joins TRBV9 to TRBJ2-1, with 8 positions matching TRBD2. Trimming removed 1 base from V and 2 bases from J; junction bases left unmatched: 5. Per the germline V gene, CDR1 is SGDLS and CDR2 is YYNGEE. This CDR3 is built from 16 residues. The CDR3 spells CASSVRAGGAYNEQFF. Written as DNA, the CDR3 is TGTGCCAGCAGCGTAAGGGCGGGGGGCGCCTACAATGAGCAGTTCTTC.